Below, 16 T cell receptor beta chains from the same sample are listed, as sequenced in a study of T cells after yellow fever vaccination. TCRdb reanalysed the 5' RACE reads using MiXCR and keeps one entry per CDR3 protein. The sample yields a few hundred thousand distinct CDR3 sequences, 17% seen once. This sample comprised PBMCs, obtained around 5 days after the first yellow fever vaccination. The receptors were sampled from a man in his late teens or twenties who received the YFV17D yellow fever vaccine.

The chain employs TRBV6-2 or TRBV6-3 and TRBJ1-2, with D hard to call. V lost 5 bases to trimming and J lost 0 bases, with 10 bases between them. Per the germline V gene, CDR1 is MNHEY and CDR2 is SVGEGT. The CDR3 consists of 14 residues. The CDR3 spells CASSLQYSNYGYTF. The CDR3 bases are TGTGCCAGCAGTCTACAGTACTCTAACTATGGCTACACCTTC.

This clonotype occurred a few times. The gene calls are TRBV6-5 and TRBJ2-3; TRBD2 matches at 7 bases. There are 14 residues in the CDR3. The V segment lost 4 bases and the J segment 2 bases; nucleotides outside the gene matches: 3. Germline CDR1 reads MNHEY; CDR2 reads SVGAGI. DNA for the CDR3: TGTGCCAGCAGTTGGGGGGGGACCACAGATACGCAGTATTTT. Translation: CASSWGGTTDTQYF.

This clonotype was seen ten or more times. This chain joins TRBV7-9 and TRBJ1-5, with TRBD1 matching over 8 bases. CDR3 length equals 13 residues. V lost 4 bases to trimming and J lost 6 bases; unmatched junction nucleotides: 2. Germline V gene sequence: CDR1 SEHNR, CDR2 FQNEAQ (reference sequence). CDR3 DNA sequence: TGTGCCAGCAGCTCACAGGGGGGTCAGCCCCAGCATTTT. This sequence encodes CASSSQGGQPQHF.

This clonotype was counted a few times. The chain is built from TRBV12-3 or TRBV12-4 and TRBJ2-7; unclear D gene. V dropped 2 bases and J dropped 3 bases, with 11 bases sitting between them. The CDR3 is made up of 14 amino acids. This CDR3 is CASSLNRNNYEQYF. The CDR3, as DNA: TGTGCCAGCAGTTTAAACCGCAACAACTACGAGCAGTACTTC.

This clonotype was recorded many times. The rearrangement links TRBV12-3 or TRBV12-4 to TRBJ1-2; D is perhaps TRBD1 (5 bases). The CDR3 has 14 amino acids. Trimming removed 3 bases at V and 4 bases at J, with 12 bases between. The CDR3 loop reads CASSFRGGFYGYTF. CDR3 DNA: TGTGCCAGCAGTTTCCGGGGCGGCTTCTATGGCTACACCTTC.

The table lists this clonotype with a few counts. The V and J genes are TRBV15 and TRBJ2-1; the D gene could be TRBD1 or TRBD2 (5 bases each). Germline lookup yields CDR1 LNHNV and CDR2 YYDKDF (reference sequence). The CDR3 is 15 amino acids. Trimming took off 5 bases at V and 0 bases at J, with 11 bases between the two ends. CDR3 sequence: CATSGGGGSYNEQFF. As DNA, the CDR3 is TGTGCCACCAGCGGGGGTGGGGGCTCCTACAATGAGCAGTTCTTC.

The sample holds a few counts of this clonotype. One end of the junction fails to match germline, which may point to a read error. This chain joins TRBV4-1 and TRBJ1-1; TRBD1 matches at 8 bases. CDR3 length: 14 residues. Germline assignment: CDR1 MGHRA and CDR2 YSYEKL. The CDR3 DNA follows: TGCGCCAGCAGCCAGGTCGGACAGGGACCGAAAACGGGCTTT. Translating it yields CASSQVGQGPKTGF.

This clonotype was seen a few times. The chain links TRBV10-3 to TRBJ2-1; D is unresolved. With 2 bases removed from V and 9 bases from J, the gap between germline ends came to 8 bases. The CDR3 spans 12 residues. From germline, CDR1 is ENHRY and CDR2 SYGVKD. CDR3 bases: TGTGCCATCAGTGAGAGGCAGGCTGAGCAGTTCTTC. This codes for CAISERQAEQFF.

This chain joins TRBV4-3 and TRBJ1-2; TRBD1 matches 7 bases. The CDR3 is made up of 16 amino acids. In germline, CDR1 is LGHNA, CDR2 YSLEER. V shed 0 bases and J 5 bases; nucleotides not matched to a gene: 9. In DNA, the CDR3 is TGCGCCAGCAGCCAAGATCCCCAGGGGGAAGGGTATGGCTACACCTTC. Amino acid sequence: CASSQDPQGEGYGYTF.

The chain uses TRBV6-1 and TRBJ2-1; the D is unclear. Germline values: CDR1 MNHNS, CDR2 SASEGT. V lost 5 bases and J 5 bases, leaving 13 bases between the germline ends. This CDR3 is built from 14 residues. As DNA, the CDR3 is TGTGCCAGCAGTCCCCTGGTCTCTAACAATGAGCAGTTCTTC. Its protein product is CASSPLVSNNEQFF.

This clonotype was recorded at least ten times. The genes are TRBV5-4 and TRBJ2-3; D is unclear. V lost 4 bases to trimming and J lost 5 bases, with 5 bases between them. The V gene's germline CDR1 is SGHNT and CDR2 YYREEE (reference sequence). This CDR3 has 11 amino acids. The CDR3 nucleotides are TGTGCCAGCAGCGCGCGAGATACGCAGTATTTT. This encodes CASSARDTQYF.

Only a few counts were recorded for this clonotype. The rearrangement uses TRBV2 and TRBJ1-1; 7 positions agree with TRBD1. Germline CDR1 and CDR2: SNHLY and FYNNEI. This CDR3 is 14 amino acids long. Trimming cost V 8 bases and J 1 base; bases outside gene matches: 7. The CDR3 here is CASHGRGWNTEAFF. CDR3 DNA: TGTGCCAGCCACGGCAGGGGGTGGAACACTGAAGCTTTCTTT.

This clonotype was found a few times. The rearrangement links TRBV6-1 to TRBJ2-7; 10 positions agree with TRBD1. The V and J ends lost 6 bases and 0 bases, in that order; junction bases with no gene match: 5. The CDR3 consists of 15 residues. Germline-derived CDR1 and CDR2 are MNHNS and SASEGT. The CDR3 here is CASSPGQGSSYEQYV. DNA for the CDR3: TGTGCCAGCAGCCCGGGACAGGGGAGCTCCTACGAGCAGTACGTC.

The rearrangement joins TRBV20-1 to TRBJ1-2; tentative D call: TRBD1 (6 bases). CDR3 length: 16 amino acids. Germline V CDR1 and CDR2: DFQATT, SNEGSKA (reference sequence). V gave up 4 bases and J gave up 5 bases, with 23 bases separating them. The CDR3, as DNA: TGCAGTGCTACTCCGGGGGGGGCTCCACGCCCTTATGGCTACACCTTC. This codes for CSATPGGAPRPYGYTF.

V gene TRBV4-1 combines with J gene TRBJ2-5, with no clear D. The CDR3 covers 14 residues. Trimming cost V 1 base and J 5 bases, with 11 bases left between them. The germline CDR1 and CDR2 sequences are MGHRA and YSYEKL. CDR3 sequence: CASSQVGPRETQYF. As DNA, the CDR3 is TGCGCCAGCAGCCAAGTCGGGCCGCGGGAGACCCAGTACTTC.

This chain links TRBV7-9 with TRBJ2-1, with TRBD1 matching over 7 bases. CDR3 size: 14 residues. With 5 bases clipped from V and 6 bases from J, the junction kept 7 bases outside the gene matches. Germline loops: CDR1 SEHNR, CDR2 FQNEAQ (reference sequence). The CDR3 DNA reads TGTGCCAGCAGCCAGACAGGGTTGGTCAATGAGCAGTTCTTC. Its protein product is CASSQTGLVNEQFF.